The 20 T cell receptor beta chains given below trace back to one sample, sequenced in a study of post-analysis software for immune sequencing data. Study conclusions and caveats: Five or six TRBV segments were significantly more frequent in patients than in controls. TRBV5-6, TRBV5-1 and TRBV20-1 were among these segments.

Prepared TCR beta cDNA libraries contained unique molecular identifiers. One entry per CDR3 protein, called by TCRdb with MiXCR from the PCR reads. The table has 430,000 or so distinct CDR3 sequences, roughly 40% seen once; the top ten hold about 8%. Which antigens these TCRs recognize remains unknown. The sample consisted of blood. Receptors originate from a girl aged 2 to 9 with multiple sclerosis.

The genes are TRBV29-1 and TRBJ2-5, with TRBD2 identical over 12 bases. Trimming took 5 bases from V and 2 from J; bases not matched to a gene: 9. This CDR3 spans 16 amino acids. Looked up from germline, CDR1 is SQVTM and CDR2 is ANQGSEA. DNA for the CDR3: TGCAGCGTTAACTCAGGGACTAGCGGGCCACAAGAGACCCAGTACTTC. The encoded protein is CSVNSGTSGPQETQYF.

As concerns this clonotype: The junction shows a germline mismatch at one end, possibly a read error. The chain joins TRBV28 to TRBJ1-5; 8 bases fit TRBD1. The CDR3 is 17 amino acids. Germline V gives CDR1 MDHEN, CDR2 SYDVKM. CDR3 in amino acids: CATSTHRGSKSGQPQHF. The CDR3 DNA reads as TGTGCCACCAGTACGCACAGGGGGAGCAAGAGTGGGCAGCCCCAGCATTTT.

Of note for this clonotype: A read error may be the cause here, since a much bigger clone is one base away. The chain combines TRBV7-2 with TRBJ1-2, with 7 positions matching TRBD1. Germline V CDR1 and CDR2: SGHTA, FQGNSA. The CDR3 contains 13 residues. The CDR3 nucleotides read TGTGCCTGCAGCTCCGGACAGGCCTATGGCTACACCTTC. Translation gives CACSSGQAYGYTF.

Regarding this clonotype: The junction departs from the called germline gene at one end, perhaps through a read error. This chain joins TRBV7-2 and TRBJ2-1, with 9 bases lining up with TRBD1. Germline assignment: CDR1 SGHTA and CDR2 FQGNSA. The CDR3 is 17 residues long. The DNA for the CDR3 is TGTGCCAGCAGCTTAGCGAAGGGAGGGACAGGGCGGAATGAGGAGTTCTTC. It yields the protein CASSLAKGGTGRNEEFF. The variable domain in full, completed from reference TRBV7-2 and TRBJ2-1, reads GAGVSQSPSNKVTEKGKDVELRCDPISGHTALYWYRQSLGQGLEFLIYFQGNSAPDKSGLPSDRFSAERTGGSVSTLTIQRTQQEDSAVYLCASSLAKGGTGRNEEFFGPGTRLTVL.

Only one count was recorded for this clonotype. The chain is built from TRBV7-2 and TRBJ2-7; D remains ambiguous. Germline V gene data show CDR1 as SGHTA and CDR2 as FQGNSA. V was pared by 3 bases and J by 5 bases, with 11 bases between. The CDR3 sequence is 13 residues long. As DNA, the CDR3 is TGTGCCAGCAGCTTCCTTGCGAACCACGAGCAGTACTTC. Translation gives CASSFLANHEQYF.

This clonotype was counted only a few times. The chain links TRBV10-1 to TRBJ2-5; D might be TRBD2 (6 bases). Gene TRBJ2-7 matches the end of the DNA better, so the J call may be wrong. The CDR3 is made up of 16 amino acids. CDR1 and CDR2 (germline): WNHNN, SYGVQD (reference sequence). The CDR3 sequence is CASEVFLGGRASEQYF. The CDR3 nucleotides are TGCGCCAGTGAGGTTTTCTTGGGGGGTCGCGCGTCCGAGCAGTACTTC.

V and J are TRBV29-1 and TRBJ1-2, with 7 bases identical to TRBD1. Germline CDR1 and CDR2: SQVTM and ANQGSEA. The CDR3 contains 14 residues. V trimming: 1 base; J trimming: 6 bases; junction bases outside the gene matches: 8. In DNA, the CDR3 is TGCAGCGTTGAAGTAGCAGGGGGGATCGATGGCTACACCTTC. Translation gives CSVEVAGGIDGYTF.

This CDR3 reads CASSFHAGTNTGELFF. CDR3 coding DNA: TGCGCCAGCAGCTTTCATGCGGGGACGAACACCGGGGAGCTGTTTTTT. The chain employs TRBV5-1 and TRBJ2-2, with D tentatively TRBD2 (6 bases). CDR1 is SGHRS and CDR2 is YFSETQ in the germline V gene. The V gene lost 2 bases and the J gene lost 0 bases, with 11 bases spanning the gap. The CDR3 is made up of 16 amino acids.

The chain uses TRBV5-1 and TRBJ1-2, with D perhaps TRBD1 (5 bases). The germline V and J ends were trimmed by 4 bases and 3 bases, with 10 bases remaining between them. The CDR3 is 13 amino acids. Germline V gene lookup returns CDR1 SGHRS and CDR2 YFSETQ. The CDR3 loop is CASSHDSYYGYTF. The CDR3 DNA is TGCGCCAGCAGCCACGACAGCTACTATGGCTACACCTTC.

This chain links TRBV11-1 with TRBJ2-5; TRBD2 is a possible D gene (6 bases). The germline V gene has CDR1 SGHAT and CDR2 FQDESV (reference sequence). V was trimmed by 5 bases and J by 3 bases, leaving 10 bases between them. The CDR3 extends over 13 amino acids. The DNA of the CDR3 is TGTGCCAGCAGCAACTCGGGGGAAGAGACCCAGTACTTC. Protein sequence: CASSNSGEETQYF.

J is TRBJ2-1 and V is TRBV5-1, with 13 bases that match TRBD2. This CDR3 contains 15 residues. Germline assignment: CDR1 SGHRS and CDR2 YFSETQ. Germline trimming cut 7 bases from V and 4 bases from J; bases unmatched to any gene: 5. Here the CDR3 DNA reads TGCGCCAGCTCGACTAGCGGGGGGTATTACAATGAGCAGTTCTTC. Translated, it gives CASSTSGGYYNEQFF.

The rearrangement joins TRBV29-1 to TRBJ2-2; TRBD1 agrees at 11 bases. This CDR3 spans 15 amino acids. Trimming at V came to 2 bases and at J to 6 bases, leaving 5 bases not matched to a gene. Germline lookup yields CDR1 SQVTM and CDR2 ANQGSEA. CDR3 region: CSVELVGQGAGELFF. CDR3 coding DNA: TGCAGCGTTGAACTGGTGGGACAGGGGGCCGGGGAGCTGTTTTTT.

In its sample, this clonotype was seen a few times. CDR3 sequence: CASSRRGLGFEKLFF. In DNA form, the CDR3 reads TGTGCCAGCAGCCGCAGGGGGTTAGGTTTCGAAAAACTGTTTTTT. The rearrangement links TRBV7-8 to TRBJ1-4; 7 nucleotides match TRBD1. Germline CDR1 reads SGHVS; CDR2 reads FQNEAQ. This CDR3 contains 15 residues. V shed 5 bases and J 8 bases; nucleotides not matched to a gene: 11.

The rearrangement links TRBV20-1 to TRBJ2-7; D possibly matches TRBD1 or TRBD2 (5 bases each). Matching the DNA end better, TRBJ2-5 makes the J call doubtful. CDR1 and CDR2 from the germline V gene are DFQATT and SNEGSKA (reference sequence). This CDR3 is built from 16 residues. The CDR3 is CSALFSEGTSPRTQYF. In nucleotides, the CDR3 is TGCAGTGCTCTTTTTTCAGAGGGGACGTCACCTAGGACCCAGTACTTC.

The chain employs TRBV28 and TRBJ2-7; unclear D gene. Trimming cost V 5 bases and J 9 bases, with 14 bases left between them. CDR1 MDHEN and CDR2 SYDVKM come from the germline V gene. The CDR3 is made up of 12 amino acids. CDR3 protein: CASSKQDTGQYF. The CDR3 coding sequence is TGTGCCAGCAGTAAGCAGGATACCGGGCAGTACTTC.

The chain recombines TRBV18 with TRBJ2-4; D is ambiguous. Germline CDR1 KGHSH, CDR2 LQKENI. The CDR3 is made up of 13 amino acids. Between the trimmed V and J ends, which lost 2 bases and 5 bases, there was a span of 7 bases. In nucleotides, the CDR3 is TGTGCCAGCTCACCAAAGGTTGAAAACATTCAGTACTTC. It is translated as CASSPKVENIQYF.

The chain carries TRBV2 and TRBJ2-1; possibly TRBD2 for D (6 bases). The end of the DNA aligns better with TRBJ2-7, so the J call may be wrong. The germline gives CDR1 SNHLY, CDR2 FYNNEI. CDR3 size: 14 residues. CDR3 coding DNA: TGTGCCAGCATTTTAAACTGGGGGGCCTACGAGCAGTACTTC. This codes for CASILNWGAYEQYF.

This chain links TRBV20-1 with TRBJ2-5, with 11 bases that match TRBD2. There are 15 residues in the CDR3. Germline CDR1 is DFQATT and CDR2 is SNEGSKA (reference sequence). Germline trimming cut 5 bases from V and 2 bases from J; bases unmatched to any gene: 7. CDR3 coding DNA: TGCAGTGCTCTCGCGCTAGCGGGAGGACAAGAGACCCAGTACTTC. Translating gives CSALALAGGQETQYF.

This clonotype was counted a single time. V usage is TRBV9 and J usage is TRBJ2-7; 9 positions match TRBD1. This CDR3 contains 14 residues. CDR1 is SGDLS and CDR2 is YYNGEE in the germline V gene. V gave up 6 bases and J gave up 6 bases; unmatched junction bases: 10. In DNA form, the CDR3 reads TGTGCCAGCAACCCGGGACAGGGCGACGGCGAGCAGTACTTC. Protein: CASNPGQGDGEQYF.

This clonotype has more than one count but fewer than ten. The V call is TRBV6-2 or TRBV6-3, the J call TRBJ2-7; perhaps TRBD2 as D (6 bases). The CDR3 is made up of 13 amino acids. Trimming took off 3 bases at V and 3 bases at J, with 9 bases between the two ends. Per the germline V gene, CDR1 is MNHEY and CDR2 is SVGEGT. The CDR3 nucleotides are TGTGCCAGCAGTTATCAGGGAGGCTACGAGCAGTACTTC. Its protein is CASSYQGGYEQYF.